This TCR beta chain is drawn from a study of T cell responses to AZD1222 COVID-19 vaccine. Study-wide results and caveats: There were mostly white British donors and more females than males, and clonal diversity was possibly underestimated. At baseline, seropositivity was found in only 5 to 7 AZD1222 recipients. An increase in Spike-specific TCR breadth and depth was observed after two AZD1222 doses.

TCRdb keeps only in-frame clones here, not all; method: immunoSEQ multiplex PCR. The sample contains 58,000 or so clones, 80% to 90% of which appear only once. CDR1 is SGHTA and CDR2 is FQGNSA in the germline V gene. V gave up 5 bases and J gave up 2 bases, with 13 bases separating them. This CDR3 comprises 14 residues. Regarding this clone: What it binds is not known.

The chain uses TRBV7-2 and TRBJ2-7, with unresolved D. The TCR comes from an adult who received the AZD1222 COVID-19 vaccine. Sequenced material: peripheral blood, taken 28 days after the second AZD1222 dose. CDR3 DNA: TGTGCCAGCAGCCCCCAGGACGTCGCCTACGAGCAGTACTTC. Translation: CASSPQDVAYEQYF.